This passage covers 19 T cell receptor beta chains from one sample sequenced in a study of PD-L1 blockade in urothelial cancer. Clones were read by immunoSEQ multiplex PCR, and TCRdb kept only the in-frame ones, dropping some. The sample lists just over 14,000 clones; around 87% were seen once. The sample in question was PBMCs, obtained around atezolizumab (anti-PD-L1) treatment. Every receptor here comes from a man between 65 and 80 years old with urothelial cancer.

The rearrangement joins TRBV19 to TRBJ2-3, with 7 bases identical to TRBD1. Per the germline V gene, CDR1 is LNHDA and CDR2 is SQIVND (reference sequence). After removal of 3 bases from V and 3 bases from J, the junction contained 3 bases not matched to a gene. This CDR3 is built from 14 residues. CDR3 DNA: TGTGCCAGTAGTATTAACAGGGGTACAGATACGCAGTATTTT. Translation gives CASSINRGTDTQYF.

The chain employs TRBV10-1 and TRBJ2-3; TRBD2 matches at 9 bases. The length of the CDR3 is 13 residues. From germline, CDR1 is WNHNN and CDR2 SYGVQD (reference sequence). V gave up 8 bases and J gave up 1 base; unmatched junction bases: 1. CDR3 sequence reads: CASRTSGTDTQYF. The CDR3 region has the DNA TGCGCCAGCCGGACTAGCGGCACAGATACGCAGTATTTT.

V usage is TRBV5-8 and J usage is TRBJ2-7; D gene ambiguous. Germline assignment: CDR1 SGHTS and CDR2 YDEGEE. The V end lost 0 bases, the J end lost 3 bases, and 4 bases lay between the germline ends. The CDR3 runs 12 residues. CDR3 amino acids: CASSLGLYEQYF. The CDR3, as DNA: TGTGCCAGCAGCTTGGGTCTCTACGAGCAGTACTTC.

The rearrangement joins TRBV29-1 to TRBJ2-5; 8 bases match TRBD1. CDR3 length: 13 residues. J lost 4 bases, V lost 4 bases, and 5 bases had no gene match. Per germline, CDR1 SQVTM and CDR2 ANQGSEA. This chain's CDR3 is CSVAAGGAETQYF. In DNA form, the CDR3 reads TGCAGCGTTGCAGCAGGGGGCGCAGAGACCCAGTACTTC.

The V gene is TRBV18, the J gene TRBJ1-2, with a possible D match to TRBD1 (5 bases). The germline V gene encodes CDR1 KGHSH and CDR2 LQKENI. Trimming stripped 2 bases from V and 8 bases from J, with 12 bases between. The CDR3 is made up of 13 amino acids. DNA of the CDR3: TGTGCCAGCTCACCAGCAGGAGGGGACGGCTACACCTTC. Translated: CASSPAGGDGYTF.

The CDR3 reads CASSLGSPLGTKETQYF. The CDR3 bases are TGCGCCAGCAGCTTGGGGAGCCCCCTTGGTACCAAAGAGACCCAGTACTTC. The chain carries TRBV5-1 and TRBJ2-5; D is undetermined. Germline-derived CDR1 and CDR2 are SGHRS and YFSETQ. The CDR3 runs 17 residues. V was pared by 0 bases and J by 3 bases, with 18 bases between.

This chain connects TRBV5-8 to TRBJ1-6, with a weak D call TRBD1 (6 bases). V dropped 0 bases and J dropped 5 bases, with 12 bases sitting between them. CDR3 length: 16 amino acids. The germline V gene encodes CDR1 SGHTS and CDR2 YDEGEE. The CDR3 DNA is TGTGCCAGCAGCTTGGGCAGGGGCAGAGATAATTCACCCCTCCACTTT. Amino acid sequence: CASSLGRGRDNSPLHF.

CDR3 DNA sequence: TGTGCCAGCGAGACTAGCGGGGGGTATGAGCAGTTCTTC. It codes for CASETSGGYEQFF. This rearrangement joins TRBV6-5 to TRBJ2-1; TRBD2 matches 13 bases. The junction had 3 bases not matched to a gene; V was cut back by 8 bases and J by 8 bases. CDR1 is MNHEY and CDR2 is SVGAGI in the germline V gene. This CDR3 contains 13 residues.

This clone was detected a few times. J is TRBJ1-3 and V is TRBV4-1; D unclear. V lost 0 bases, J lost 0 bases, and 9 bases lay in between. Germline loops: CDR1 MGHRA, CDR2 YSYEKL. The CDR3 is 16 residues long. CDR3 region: CASSQDGGNSGNTIYF. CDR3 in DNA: TGCGCCAGCAGCCAAGACGGAGGGAACTCTGGAAACACCATATATTTT.

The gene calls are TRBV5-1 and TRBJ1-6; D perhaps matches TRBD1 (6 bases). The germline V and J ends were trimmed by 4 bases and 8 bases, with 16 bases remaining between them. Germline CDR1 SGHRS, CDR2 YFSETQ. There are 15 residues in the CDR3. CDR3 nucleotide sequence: TGCGCCAGCAGCACAACAGGGATTGGGGATTCACCCCTCCACTTT. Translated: CASSTTGIGDSPLHF.

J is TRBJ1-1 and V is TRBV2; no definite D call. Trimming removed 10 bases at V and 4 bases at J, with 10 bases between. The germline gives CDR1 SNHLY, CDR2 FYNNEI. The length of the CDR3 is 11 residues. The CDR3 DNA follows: TGTGCCACCGTTGAGGGCACTGAAGCTTTCTTT. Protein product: CATVEGTEAFF.

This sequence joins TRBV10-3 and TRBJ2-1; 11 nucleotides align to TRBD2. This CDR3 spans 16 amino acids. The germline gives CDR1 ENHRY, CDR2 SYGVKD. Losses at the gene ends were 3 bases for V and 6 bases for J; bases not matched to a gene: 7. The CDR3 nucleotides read TGTGCCATCAGTGAATCCGGGACTAGCGGCTTCAATGAGCAGTTCTTC. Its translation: CAISESGTSGFNEQFF.

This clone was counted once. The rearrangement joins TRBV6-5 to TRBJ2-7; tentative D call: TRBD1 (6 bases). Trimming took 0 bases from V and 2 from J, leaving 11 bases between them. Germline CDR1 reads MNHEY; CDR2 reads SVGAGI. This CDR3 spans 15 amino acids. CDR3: CASSYSRGGPYEQYF. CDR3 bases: TGTGCCAGCAGTTACTCGAGAGGGGGACCCTACGAGCAGTACTTC.

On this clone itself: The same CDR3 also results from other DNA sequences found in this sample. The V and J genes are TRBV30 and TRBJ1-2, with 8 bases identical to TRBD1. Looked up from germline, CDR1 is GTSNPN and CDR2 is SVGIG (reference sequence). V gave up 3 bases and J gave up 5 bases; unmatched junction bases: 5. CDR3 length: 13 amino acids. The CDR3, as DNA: TGTGCCTGGAGCCGGGACAGGCCGTATGGCTACACCTTC. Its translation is CAWSRDRPYGYTF.

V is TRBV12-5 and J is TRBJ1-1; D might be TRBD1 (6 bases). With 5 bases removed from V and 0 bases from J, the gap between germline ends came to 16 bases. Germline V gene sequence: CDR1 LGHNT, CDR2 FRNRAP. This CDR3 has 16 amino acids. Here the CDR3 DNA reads TGTGCTAGTGGTGGGGGGGCGTTAGACATGAACACTGAAGCTTTCTTT. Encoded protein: CASGGGALDMNTEAFF. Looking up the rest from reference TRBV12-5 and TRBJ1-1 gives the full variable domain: DARVTQTPRHKVTEMGQEVTMRCQPILGHNTVFWYRQTMMQGLELLAYFRNRAPLDDSGMPKDRFSAEMPDATLATLKIQPSEPRDSAVYFCASGGGALDMNTEAFFGQGTRLTVV.

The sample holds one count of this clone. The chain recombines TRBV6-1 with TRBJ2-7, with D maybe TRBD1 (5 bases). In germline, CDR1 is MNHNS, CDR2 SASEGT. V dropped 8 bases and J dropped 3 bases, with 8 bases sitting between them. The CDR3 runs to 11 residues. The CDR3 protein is CASETVYEQYF. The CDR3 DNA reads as TGTGCCAGCGAGACAGTCTACGAGCAGTACTTC.

This CDR3 reads CASSESTGQYYGYTF. The CDR3, as DNA: TGCGCCAGCAGTGAGTCGACGGGACAGTACTATGGCTACACCTTC. The V call is TRBV10-2, the J call TRBJ1-2, with TRBD1 identical over 7 bases. CDR1 and CDR2 from the germline V gene are WSHSY and SAAADI. V lost 0 bases to trimming and J lost 3 bases; unmatched junction nucleotides: 4. This CDR3 contains 15 residues.

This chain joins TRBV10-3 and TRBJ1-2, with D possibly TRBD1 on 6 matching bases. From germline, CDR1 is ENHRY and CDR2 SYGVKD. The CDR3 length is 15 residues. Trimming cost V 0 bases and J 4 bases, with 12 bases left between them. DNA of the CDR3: TGTGCCATCAGTGAGTCGAAGGACAGACCCTATGGCTACACCTTC. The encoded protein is CAISESKDRPYGYTF.

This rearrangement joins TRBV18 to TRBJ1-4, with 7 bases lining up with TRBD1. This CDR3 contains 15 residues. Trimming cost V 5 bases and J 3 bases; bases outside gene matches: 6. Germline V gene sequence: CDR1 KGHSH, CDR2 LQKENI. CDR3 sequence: CASSAAGTANEKLFF. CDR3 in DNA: TGTGCCAGCTCAGCGGCCGGGACAGCTAATGAAAAACTGTTTTTT.